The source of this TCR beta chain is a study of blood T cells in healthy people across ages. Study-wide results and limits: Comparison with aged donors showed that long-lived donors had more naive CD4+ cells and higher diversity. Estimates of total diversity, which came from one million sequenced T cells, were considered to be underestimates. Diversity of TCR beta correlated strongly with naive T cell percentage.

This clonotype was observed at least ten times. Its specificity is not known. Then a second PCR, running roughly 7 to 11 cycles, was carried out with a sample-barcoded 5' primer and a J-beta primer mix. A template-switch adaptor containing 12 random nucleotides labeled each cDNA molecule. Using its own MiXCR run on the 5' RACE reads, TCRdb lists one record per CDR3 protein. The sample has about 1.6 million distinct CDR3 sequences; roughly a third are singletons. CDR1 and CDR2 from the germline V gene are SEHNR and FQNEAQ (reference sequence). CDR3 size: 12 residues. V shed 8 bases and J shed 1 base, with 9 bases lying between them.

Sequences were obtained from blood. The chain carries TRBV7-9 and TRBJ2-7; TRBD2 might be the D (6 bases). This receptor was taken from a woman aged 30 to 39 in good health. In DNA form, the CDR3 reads TGTGCCAGCGCGGGACCGTCCTACGAGCAGTACTTC. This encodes CASAGPSYEQYF. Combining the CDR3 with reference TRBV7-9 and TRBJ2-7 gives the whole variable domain DTGVSQNPRHKITKRGQNVTFRCDPISEHNRLYWYRQTLGQGPEFLTYFQNEAQLEKSRLLSDRFSAERPKGSFSTLEIQRTEQGDSAMYLCASAGPSYEQYFGPGTRLTVT.